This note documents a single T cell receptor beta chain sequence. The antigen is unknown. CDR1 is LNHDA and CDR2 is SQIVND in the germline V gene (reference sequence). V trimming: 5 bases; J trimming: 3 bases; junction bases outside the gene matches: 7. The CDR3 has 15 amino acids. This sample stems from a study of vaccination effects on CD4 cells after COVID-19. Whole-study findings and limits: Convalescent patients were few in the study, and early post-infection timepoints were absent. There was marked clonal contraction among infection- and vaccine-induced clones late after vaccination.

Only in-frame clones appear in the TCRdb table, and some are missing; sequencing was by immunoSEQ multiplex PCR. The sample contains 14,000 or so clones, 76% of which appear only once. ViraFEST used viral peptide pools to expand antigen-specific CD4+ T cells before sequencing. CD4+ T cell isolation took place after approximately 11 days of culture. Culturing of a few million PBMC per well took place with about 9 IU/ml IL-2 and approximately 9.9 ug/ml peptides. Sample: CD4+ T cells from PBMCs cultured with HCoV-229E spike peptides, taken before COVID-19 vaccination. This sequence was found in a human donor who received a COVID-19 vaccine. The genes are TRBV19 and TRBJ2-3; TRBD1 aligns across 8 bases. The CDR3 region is CASSGRTGRTDTQYF. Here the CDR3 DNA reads TGTGCCAGTAGTGGAAGGACAGGGAGGACAGATACGCAGTATTTT. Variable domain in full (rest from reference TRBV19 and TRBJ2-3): DGGITQSPKYLFRKEGQNVTLSCEQNLNHDAMYWYRQDPGQGLRLIYYSQIVNDFQKGDIAEGYSVSREKKESFPLTVTSAQKNPTAFYLCASSGRTGRTDTQYFGPGTRLTVL.